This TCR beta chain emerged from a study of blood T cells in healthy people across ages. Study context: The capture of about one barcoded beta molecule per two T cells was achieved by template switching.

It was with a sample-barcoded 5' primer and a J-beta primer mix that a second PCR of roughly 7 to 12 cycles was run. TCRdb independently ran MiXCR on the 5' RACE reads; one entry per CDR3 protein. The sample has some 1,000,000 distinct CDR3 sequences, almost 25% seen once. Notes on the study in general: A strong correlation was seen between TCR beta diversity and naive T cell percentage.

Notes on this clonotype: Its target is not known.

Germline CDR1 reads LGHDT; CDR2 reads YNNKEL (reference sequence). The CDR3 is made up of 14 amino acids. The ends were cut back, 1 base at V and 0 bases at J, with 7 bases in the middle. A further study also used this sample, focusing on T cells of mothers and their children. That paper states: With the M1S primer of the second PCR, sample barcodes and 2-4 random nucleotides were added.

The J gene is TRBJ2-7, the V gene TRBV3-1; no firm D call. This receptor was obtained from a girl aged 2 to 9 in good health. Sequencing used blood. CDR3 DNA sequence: TGTGCCAGCAGCCAAGGAGCGAACTCCTACGAGCAGTACTTC. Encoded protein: CASSQGANSYEQYF.